This entry describes one TCR beta chain. The CDR3 has 16 residues. The germline V gene encodes CDR1 MNHNY and CDR2 SVGAGI (reference sequence). With 0 bases removed from V and 7 bases from J, the gap between germline ends came to 19 bases. One entry per CDR3 protein, called by TCRdb with MiXCR from the RT-PCR reads. The repertoire holds approximately 720,000 distinct CDR3 sequences, with 14% as singletons. This clonotype was sampled from a female donor in good health, serving as a healthy control. The V gene is TRBV6-6, the J gene TRBJ2-7, with D maybe TRBD1 (6 bases). Material for sequencing was memory CD4+ T cells from blood. The CDR3 DNA sequence: TGTGCCAGCAGTTACTCCCCTCAGACAGGTGGGTGGGAGCAGTACTTC. This encodes CASSYSPQTGGWEQYF.